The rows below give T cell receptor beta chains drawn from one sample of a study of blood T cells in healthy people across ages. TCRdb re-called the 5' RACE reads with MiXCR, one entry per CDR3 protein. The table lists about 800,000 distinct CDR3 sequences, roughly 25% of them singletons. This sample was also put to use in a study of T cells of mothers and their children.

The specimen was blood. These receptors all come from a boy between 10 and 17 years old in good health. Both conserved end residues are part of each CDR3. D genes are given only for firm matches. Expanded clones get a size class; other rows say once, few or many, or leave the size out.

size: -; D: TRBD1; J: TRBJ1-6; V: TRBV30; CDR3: CAWSVSLQGNSPLHF; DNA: TGTGCCTGGAGTGTATCTCTACAGGGGAATTCACCCCTCCACTTT
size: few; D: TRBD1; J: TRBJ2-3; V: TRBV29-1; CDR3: CSVEGTASDTQYF; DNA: TGCAGCGTTGAGGGGACAGCATCAGATACGCAGTATTTT
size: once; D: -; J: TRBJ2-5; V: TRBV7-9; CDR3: CASSLADPRETQYF; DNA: TGTGCCAGCAGCTTAGCAGACCCGCGTGAGACCCAGTACTTC
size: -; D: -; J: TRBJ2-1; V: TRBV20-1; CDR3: CSARDSEGAWNEQFF; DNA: TGCAGTGCTAGAGATTCGGAGGGGGCGTGGAATGAGCAGTTCTTC
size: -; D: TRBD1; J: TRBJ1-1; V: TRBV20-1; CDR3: CSARAPRGTGGPLNTEAFF; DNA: TGCAGTGCTAGAGCCCCACGAGGGACAGGGGGCCCTTTGAACACTGAAGCTTTCTTT
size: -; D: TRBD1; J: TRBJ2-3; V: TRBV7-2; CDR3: CASSRVGQGVGTQYF; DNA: TGTGCCAGCAGCCGAGTAGGACAGGGGGTTGGTACGCAGTATTTT
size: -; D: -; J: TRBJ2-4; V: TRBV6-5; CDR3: CASSYAVDVDDQYF; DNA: TGTGCCAGCAGTTACGCGGTTGATGTGGACGATCAGTACTTC
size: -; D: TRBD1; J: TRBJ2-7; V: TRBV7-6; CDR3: CASSLASIQGPTYEQYF; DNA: TGTGCCAGCAGCTTAGCATCCATACAGGGGCCAACCTACGAGCAGTACTTC
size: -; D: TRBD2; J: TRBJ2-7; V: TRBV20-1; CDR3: CSATRGGTIPYEQYF; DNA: TGCAGTGCCACCCGGGGGGGGACCATCCCCTACGAGCAGTACTTC
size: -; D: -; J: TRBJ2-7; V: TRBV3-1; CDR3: CASSQALRSSYEQYF; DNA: TGTGCCAGCAGCCAAGCCCTACGTTCTTCCTACGAGCAGTACTTC
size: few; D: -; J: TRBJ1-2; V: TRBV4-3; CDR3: CDSSQDWDKNYGYTF; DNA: TGCGACAGCAGCCAAGATTGGGACAAGAACTATGGCTACACCTTC
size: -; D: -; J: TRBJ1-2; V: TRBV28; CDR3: CASTTRGRSDPSNYGYTF; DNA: TGTGCCAGCACCACTCGTGGACGCTCTGATCCATCTAACTATGGCTACACCTTC
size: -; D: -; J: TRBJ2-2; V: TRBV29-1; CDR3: CSVVRGMNTGELFF; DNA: TGCAGCGTGGTTAGGGGGATGAACACCGGGGAGCTGTTTTTT
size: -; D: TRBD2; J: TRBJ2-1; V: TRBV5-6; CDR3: CASSVGLAGGSEQFF; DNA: TGTGCCAGCAGCGTGGGACTAGCGGGGGGTAGTGAGCAGTTCTTC
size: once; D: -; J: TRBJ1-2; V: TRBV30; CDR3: CAWRTALREGYTF; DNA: TGTGCCTGGAGGACTGCCCTAAGGGAAGGCTACACCTTC
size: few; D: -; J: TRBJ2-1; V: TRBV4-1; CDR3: CASSRGVTGYNEQFF; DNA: TGCGCCAGCAGCCGGGGGGTAACAGGGTACAATGAGCAGTTCTTC
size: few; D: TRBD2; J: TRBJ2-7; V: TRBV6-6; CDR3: CASSYTGGSRGYEQYF; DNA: TGTGCCAGCAGTTACACGGGGGGGAGCCGAGGCTACGAGCAGTACTTC
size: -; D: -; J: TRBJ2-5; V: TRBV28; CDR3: CASSPPGQTQYF; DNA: TGTGCCAGCAGTCCCCCCGGACAGACCCAGTACTTC
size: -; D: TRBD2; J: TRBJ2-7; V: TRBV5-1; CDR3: CASSRMAGGSYEQYF; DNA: TGCGCCAGCAGTCGTATGGCGGGGGGCTCCTACGAGCAGTACTTC
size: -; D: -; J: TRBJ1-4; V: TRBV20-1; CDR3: CSARDRRVATNEKLFF; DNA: TGCAGTGCTAGAGATCGCCGGGTTGCAACTAATGAAAAACTGTTTTTT
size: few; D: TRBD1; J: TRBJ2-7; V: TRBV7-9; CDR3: CASSRQGDYYEQYF; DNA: TGTGCCAGCAGCAGACAGGGGGACTACTACGAGCAGTACTTC
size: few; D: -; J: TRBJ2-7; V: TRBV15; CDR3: CATSTGDLTGQYF; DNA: TGTGCCACCAGCACCGGGGACCTTACGGGGCAGTACTTC
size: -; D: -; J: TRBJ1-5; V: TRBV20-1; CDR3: CSAKGSNQPQHF; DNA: TGCAGTGCTAAGGGTAGCAATCAGCCCCAGCATTTT
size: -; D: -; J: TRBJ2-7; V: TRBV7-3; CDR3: CASSSNLGYEQYF; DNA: TGTGCCAGCAGCTCAAACTTGGGCTACGAGCAGTACTTC
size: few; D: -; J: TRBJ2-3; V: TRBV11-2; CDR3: CASSFEGEATQYF; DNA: TGTGCCAGCAGCTTCGAGGGGGAAGCTACGCAGTATTTT
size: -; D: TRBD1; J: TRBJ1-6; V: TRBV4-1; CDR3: CASSPTPTGAYSPLHF; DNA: TGCGCTAGCAGCCCAACCCCAACAGGGGCTTATTCACCCCTCCACTTT
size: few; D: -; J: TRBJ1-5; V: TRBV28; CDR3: CASSPTQADRPQHF; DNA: TGTGCCAGCAGTCCTACCCAAGCGGACAGGCCCCAGCATTTT
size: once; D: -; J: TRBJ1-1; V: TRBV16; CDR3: CAGGLMNTEAFF; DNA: TGTGCCGGCGGGTTAATGAACACTGAAGCTTTCTTT
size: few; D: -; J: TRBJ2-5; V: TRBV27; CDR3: CASSLRGAGMGTQYF; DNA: TGTGCCAGCAGTTTAAGGGGGGCCGGGATGGGGACCCAGTACTTC
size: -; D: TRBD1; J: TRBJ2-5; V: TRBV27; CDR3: CASSLITDRGETQYF; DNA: TGTGCCAGCAGTTTAATCACGGACAGGGGTGAGACCCAGTACTTC
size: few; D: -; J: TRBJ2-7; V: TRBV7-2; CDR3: CASSLGYGPYYEQYF; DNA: TGTGCCAGCAGCTTAGGCTATGGGCCCTACTACGAGCAGTACTTC
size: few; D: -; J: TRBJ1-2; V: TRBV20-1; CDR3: CSGPGVGVYGYTF; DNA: TGCAGTGGACCAGGGGTAGGGGTCTATGGCTACACCTTC
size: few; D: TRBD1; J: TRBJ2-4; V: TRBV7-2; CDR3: CASSLWGQPNIQYF; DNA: TGTGCCAGCAGCTTATGGGGACAGCCAAACATTCAGTACTTC
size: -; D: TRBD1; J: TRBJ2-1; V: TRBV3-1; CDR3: CASSSHLPWDRAYNEQFF; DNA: TGTGCCAGCAGCTCTCACCTGCCCTGGGACAGAGCCTACAATGAGCAGTTCTTC
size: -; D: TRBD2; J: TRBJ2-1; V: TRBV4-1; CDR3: CASSQDVETSGGAGEQFF; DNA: TGCGCCAGCAGCCAAGATGTAGAAACTAGCGGGGGGGCCGGTGAGCAGTTCTTC
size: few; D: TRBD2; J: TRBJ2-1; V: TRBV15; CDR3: CATSRDRGVGAYNEQFF; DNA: TGTGCCACCAGCAGAGATCGGGGGGTGGGGGCCTACAATGAGCAGTTCTTC
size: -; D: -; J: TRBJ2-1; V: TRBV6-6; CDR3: CASSYRSAAYNEQFF; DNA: TGTGCCAGCAGTTATAGATCAGCGGCCTACAATGAGCAGTTCTTC
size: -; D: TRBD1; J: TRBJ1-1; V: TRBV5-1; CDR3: CASSRGQGDTEAFF; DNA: TGCGCCAGCAGCCGCGGACAGGGCGATACTGAAGCTTTCTTT
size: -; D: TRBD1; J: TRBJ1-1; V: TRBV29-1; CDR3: CSVDRAGGTEAFF; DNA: TGCAGCGTTGATCGAGCAGGGGGAACTGAAGCTTTCTTT
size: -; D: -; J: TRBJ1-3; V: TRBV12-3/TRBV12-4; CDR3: CASSLRPTGPGNTIYF; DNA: TGTGCCAGCAGTTTACGCCCGACGGGCCCGGGAAACACCATATATTTT
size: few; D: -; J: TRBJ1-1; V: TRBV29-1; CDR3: CSVEAQLLNTEAFF; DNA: TGCAGCGTTGAAGCACAACTCCTTAACACTGAAGCTTTCTTT
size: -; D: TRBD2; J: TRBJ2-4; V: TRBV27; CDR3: CASRSGSVAKNIQYF; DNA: TGTGCCAGCCGGAGCGGGAGTGTCGCCAAAAACATTCAGTACTTC